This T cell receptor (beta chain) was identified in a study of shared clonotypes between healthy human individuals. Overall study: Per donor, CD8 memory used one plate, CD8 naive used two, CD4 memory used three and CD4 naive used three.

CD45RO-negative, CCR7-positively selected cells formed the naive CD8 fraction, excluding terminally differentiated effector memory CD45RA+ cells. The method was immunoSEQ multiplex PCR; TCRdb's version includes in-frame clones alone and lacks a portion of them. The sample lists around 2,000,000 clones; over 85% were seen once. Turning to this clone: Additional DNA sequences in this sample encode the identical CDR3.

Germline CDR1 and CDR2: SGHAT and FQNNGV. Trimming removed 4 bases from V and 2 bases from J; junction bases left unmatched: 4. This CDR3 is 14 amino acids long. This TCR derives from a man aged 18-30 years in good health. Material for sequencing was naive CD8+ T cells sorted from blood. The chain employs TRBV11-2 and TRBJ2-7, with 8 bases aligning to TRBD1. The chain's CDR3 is CASSSGTGAYEQYF. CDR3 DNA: TGTGCCAGCAGCTCGGGGACAGGTGCCTACGAGCAGTACTTC.